One T cell receptor beta chain is described in this entry. What it recognizes is unknown. TCR cDNA was made by 5'RACE template switching, adding a universal primer site and UMIs. TCRdb re-analysed the 5' RACE reads in MiXCR, keeping a single row per CDR3 protein. Here the sample spans 300,000 or so distinct CDR3 sequences, 7% to 10% being singletons. The CDR3 runs to 12 residues. V dropped 2 bases and J dropped 3 bases, with 7 bases sitting between them. CDR1 and CDR2 (germline): DFQATT, SNEGSKA (reference sequence). The data are from a study of T cells after yellow fever vaccination. Overall study results and limits: Relatively few clonotypes were ones that appeared in both CD4 and CD8 compartments. Booster sampling recovered most clones from primary vaccination (around 96% CD4, roughly 88% CD8).

The J gene is TRBJ2-5, the V gene TRBV20-1; D call uncertain. The sample consisted of PBMCs, taken approximately 40 days after the first yellow fever vaccination. The clonotype was recovered from a man aged 18 to 29 who received the YFV17D yellow fever vaccine. The CDR3 sequence: CSARFGEETQYF. CDR3 nucleotide sequence: TGCAGTGCTAGATTTGGAGAAGAGACCCAGTACTTC.